These 3 T cell receptor beta chains originate from one sample sequenced in a study of graft-versus-host responses after intestinal transplantation. Assay: immunoSEQ multiplex PCR; the TCRdb copy retains only in-frame clones and omits some. The sample holds about 90,000 clones, about four fifths seen once. No antigen is known for these receptors. Sequencing was performed on unstimulated CD8+ T cells sorted from spleen or lymph node cells, taken before intestinal transplant. The receptors here all came from a human donor who received an intestinal transplant.

A remark on this clone: Mismatch with germline at one junction end may stem from a read error. The genes are TRBV4-1 and TRBJ2-1; tentative D call: TRBD1 (5 bases). The germline gives CDR1 MGHRA, CDR2 YSYEKL. The CDR3 has 16 amino acids. The CDR3 DNA is TGTGCCAGCAGCCGACTGGACACCTTTGGAATCGATGAGCAGTTCTTC. It specifies CASSRLDTFGIDEQFF.

V usage is TRBV11-1 and J usage is TRBJ2-7; D call uncertain. V lost 4 bases to trimming and J lost 5 bases, with 6 bases between them. The CDR3 runs to 11 residues. The V gene's germline CDR1 is SGHAT and CDR2 FQDESV (reference sequence). The CDR3 coding sequence is TGTGCCAGCAGCTCTTCACACGAGCAGTACTTC. Residues: CASSSSHEQYF. Using reference TRBV11-1 and TRBJ2-7 for the parts outside the CDR3, the full variable domain is EAEVAQSPRYKITEKSQAVAFWCDPISGHATLYWYRQILGQGPELLVQFQDESVVDDSQLPKDRFSAERLKGVDSTLKIQPAELGDSAMYLCASSSSHEQYFGPGTRLTVT.

The rearrangement links TRBV19 to TRBJ2-5; 16 bases line up with TRBD2. The CDR3 contains 19 residues. Germline V gene sequence: CDR1 LNHDA, CDR2 SQIVND (reference sequence). V trimming: 3 bases; J trimming: 4 bases; junction bases outside the gene matches: 11. The CDR3 coding sequence is TGTGCCAGTAGTATGCATCCGGGACTAGCGGGAGGGGCCAGAGAGACCCAGTACTTC. Its translation is CASSMHPGLAGGARETQYF.